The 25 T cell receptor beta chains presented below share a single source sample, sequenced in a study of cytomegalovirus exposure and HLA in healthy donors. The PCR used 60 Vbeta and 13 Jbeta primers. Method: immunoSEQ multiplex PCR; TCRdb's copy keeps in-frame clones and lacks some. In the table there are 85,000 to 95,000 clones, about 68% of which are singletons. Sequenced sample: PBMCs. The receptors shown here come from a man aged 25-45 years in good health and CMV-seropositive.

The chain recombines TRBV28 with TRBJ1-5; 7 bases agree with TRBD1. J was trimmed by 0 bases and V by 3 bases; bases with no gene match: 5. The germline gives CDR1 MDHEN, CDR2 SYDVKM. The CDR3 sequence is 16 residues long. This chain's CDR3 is CASSLTGRYSNQPQHF. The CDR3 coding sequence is TGTGCCAGCAGTTTGACAGGGCGTTATAGCAATCAGCCCCAGCATTTT.

The CDR3 coding sequence is TGCGCCAGCAGCCCCCTACTGGACAGGGCCACTGAAGCTTTCTTT. Translation: CASSPLLDRATEAFF. The chain links TRBV4-3 to TRBJ1-1; TRBD1 aligns across 8 bases. V lost 4 bases to trimming and J lost 4 bases; unmatched junction nucleotides: 8. The CDR3 extends over 15 amino acids. The germline V gene encodes CDR1 LGHNA and CDR2 YSLEER.

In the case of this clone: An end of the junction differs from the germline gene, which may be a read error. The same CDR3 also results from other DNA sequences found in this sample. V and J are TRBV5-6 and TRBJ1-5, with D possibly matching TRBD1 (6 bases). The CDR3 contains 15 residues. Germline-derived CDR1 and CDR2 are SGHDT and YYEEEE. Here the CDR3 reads CASSLDSNSNQPQHF. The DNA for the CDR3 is TGTGCCAGCAGTTTGGACAGCAATAGCAATCAGCCCCAGCATTTT.

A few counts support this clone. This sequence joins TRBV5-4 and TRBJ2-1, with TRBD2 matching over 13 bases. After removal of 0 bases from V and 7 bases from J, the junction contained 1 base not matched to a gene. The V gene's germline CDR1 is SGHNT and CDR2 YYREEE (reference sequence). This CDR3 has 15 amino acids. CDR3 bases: TGTGCCAGCAGCTTGGGGGGACTAGCGGGGAATGAGCAGTTCTTC. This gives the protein CASSLGGLAGNEQFF.

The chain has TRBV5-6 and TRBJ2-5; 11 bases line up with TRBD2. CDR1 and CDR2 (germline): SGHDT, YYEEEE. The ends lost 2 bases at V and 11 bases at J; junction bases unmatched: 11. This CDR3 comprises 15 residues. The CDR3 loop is CASSFPLAGAGEQYF. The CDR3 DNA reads TGTGCCAGCAGCTTCCCACTAGCGGGAGCAGGGGAGCAGTACTTC.

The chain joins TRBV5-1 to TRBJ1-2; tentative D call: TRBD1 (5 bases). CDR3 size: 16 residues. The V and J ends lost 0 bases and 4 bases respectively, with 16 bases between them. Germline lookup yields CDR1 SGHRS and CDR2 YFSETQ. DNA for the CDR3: TGCGCCAGCAGCTTGGGATGGGGGAAGGGAGGCTATGGCTACACCTTC. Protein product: CASSLGWGKGGYGYTF.

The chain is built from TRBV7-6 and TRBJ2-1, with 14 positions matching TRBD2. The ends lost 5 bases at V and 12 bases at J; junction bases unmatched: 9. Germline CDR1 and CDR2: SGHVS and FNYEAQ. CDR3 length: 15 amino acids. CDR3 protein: CASSTPTSGRERQFF. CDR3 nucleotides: TGTGCCAGCAGCACACCGACTAGCGGGAGGGAACGGCAGTTCTTC.

The CDR3 region has the DNA TGTGCCAGCAGTCAAAGTCAGGGCTCTGGAAACACCATATATTTT. Protein: CASSQSQGSGNTIYF. V gene TRBV2 combines with J gene TRBJ1-3, with a weak D call TRBD1 (5 bases). Germline values: CDR1 SNHLY, CDR2 FYNNEI. V was pared by 5 bases and J by 0 bases, with 11 bases between. The CDR3 length is 15 residues.

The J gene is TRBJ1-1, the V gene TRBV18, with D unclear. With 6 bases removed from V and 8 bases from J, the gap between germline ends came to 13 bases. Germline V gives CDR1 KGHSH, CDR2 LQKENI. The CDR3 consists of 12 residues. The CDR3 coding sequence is TGTGCCAGCTCGCCCCTGAGTTCGGAAGCTTTCTTT. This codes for CASSPLSSEAFF.

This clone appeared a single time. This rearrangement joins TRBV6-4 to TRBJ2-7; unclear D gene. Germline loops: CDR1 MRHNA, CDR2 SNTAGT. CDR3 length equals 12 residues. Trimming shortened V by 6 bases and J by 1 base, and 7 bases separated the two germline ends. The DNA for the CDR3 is TGTGCCAGCAGGAGGAAATCCTACGAGCAGTACTTC. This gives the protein CASRRKSYEQYF.

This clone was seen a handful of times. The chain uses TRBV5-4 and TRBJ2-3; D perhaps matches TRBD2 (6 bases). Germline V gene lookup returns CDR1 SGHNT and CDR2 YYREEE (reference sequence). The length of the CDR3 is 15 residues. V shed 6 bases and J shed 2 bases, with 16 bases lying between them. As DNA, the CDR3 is TGTGCCAGCAACCTTAACCGGGACTTCACAGATACGCAGTATTTT. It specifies CASNLNRDFTDTQYF.

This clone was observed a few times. CDR3 protein: CASSRSFSRTGDNSPLHF. CDR3 in DNA: TGTGCCAGCAGCCGTTCGTTCTCGAGGACAGGGGATAATTCACCCCTCCACTTT. The chain carries TRBV4-2 and TRBJ1-6; 9 bases are shared with TRBD1. CDR1 is LGHNA, CDR2 YNFKEQ, per germline. V was pared by 4 bases and J by 5 bases, with 12 bases of the junction left unmatched. The CDR3 loop spans 18 amino acids.

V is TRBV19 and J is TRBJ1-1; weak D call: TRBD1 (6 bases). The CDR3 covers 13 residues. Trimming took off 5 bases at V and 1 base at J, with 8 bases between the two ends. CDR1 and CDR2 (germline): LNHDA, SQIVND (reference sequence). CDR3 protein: CASSLQGNTEAFF. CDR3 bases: TGTGCCAGTAGTTTACAGGGGAACACTGAAGCTTTCTTT.

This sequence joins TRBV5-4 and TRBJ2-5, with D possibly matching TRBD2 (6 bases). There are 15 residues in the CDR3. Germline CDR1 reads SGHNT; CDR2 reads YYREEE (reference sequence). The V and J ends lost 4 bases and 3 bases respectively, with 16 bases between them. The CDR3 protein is CASSPPGGAEETQYF. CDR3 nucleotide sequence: TGTGCCAGCAGCCCCCCTGGCGGGGCAGAAGAGACCCAGTACTTC. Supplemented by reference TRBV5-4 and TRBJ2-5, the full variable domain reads ETGVTQSPTHLIKTRGQQVTLRCSSQSGHNTVSWYQQALGQGPQFIFQYYREEENGRGNFPPRFSGLQFPNYSSELNVNALELDDSALYLCASSPPGGAEETQYFGPGTRLLVL.

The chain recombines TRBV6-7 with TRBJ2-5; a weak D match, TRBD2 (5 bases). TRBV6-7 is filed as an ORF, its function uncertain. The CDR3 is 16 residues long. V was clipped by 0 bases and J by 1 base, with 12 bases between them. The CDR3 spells CASSYSKRDLQETQYF. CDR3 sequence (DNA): TGTGCCAGCAGTTACTCGAAGAGGGATCTCCAAGAGACCCAGTACTTC.

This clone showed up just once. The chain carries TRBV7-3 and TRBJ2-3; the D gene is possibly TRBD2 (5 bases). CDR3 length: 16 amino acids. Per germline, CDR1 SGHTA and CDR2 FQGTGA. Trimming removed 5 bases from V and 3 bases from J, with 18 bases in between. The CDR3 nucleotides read TGTGCCAGCAGCCCTATTGGACGGGATGGTACAGATACGCAGTATTTT. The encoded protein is CASSPIGRDGTDTQYF.

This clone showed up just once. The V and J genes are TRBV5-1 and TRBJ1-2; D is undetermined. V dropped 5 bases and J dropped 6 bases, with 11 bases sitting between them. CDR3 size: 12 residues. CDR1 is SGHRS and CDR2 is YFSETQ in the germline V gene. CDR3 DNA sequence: TGCGCCAGCAGTCGGGAGGGCAATGGCTACACCTTC. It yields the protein CASSREGNGYTF.

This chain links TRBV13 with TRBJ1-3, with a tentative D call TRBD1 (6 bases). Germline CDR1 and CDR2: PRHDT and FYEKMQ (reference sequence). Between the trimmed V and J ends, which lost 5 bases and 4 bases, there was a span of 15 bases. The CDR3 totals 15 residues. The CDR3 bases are TGTGCCAGCAGCCCGAGGGGGGGAAGGGGAAACACCATATATTTT. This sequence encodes CASSPRGGRGNTIYF.

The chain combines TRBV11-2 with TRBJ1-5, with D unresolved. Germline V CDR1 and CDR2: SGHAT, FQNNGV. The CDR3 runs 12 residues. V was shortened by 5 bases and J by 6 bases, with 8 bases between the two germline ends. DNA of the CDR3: TGTGCCAGCAGCCCGGGAGGTCAGCCCCAGCATTTT. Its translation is CASSPGGQPQHF.

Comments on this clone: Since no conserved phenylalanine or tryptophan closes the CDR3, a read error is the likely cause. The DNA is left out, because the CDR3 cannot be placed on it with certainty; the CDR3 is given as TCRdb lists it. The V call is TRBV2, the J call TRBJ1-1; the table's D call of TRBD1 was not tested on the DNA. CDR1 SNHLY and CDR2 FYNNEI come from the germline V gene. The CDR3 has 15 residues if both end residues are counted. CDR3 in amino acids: CASRDLGRDRSFPSC.

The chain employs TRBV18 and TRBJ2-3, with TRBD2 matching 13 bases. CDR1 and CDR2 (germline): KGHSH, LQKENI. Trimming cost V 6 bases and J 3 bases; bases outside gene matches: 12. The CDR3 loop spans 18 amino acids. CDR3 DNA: TGTGCCAGCTCTCGAAGGACTAGCGGGAGTTTCGCTACAGATACGCAGTATTTT. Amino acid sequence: CASSRRTSGSFATDTQYF.

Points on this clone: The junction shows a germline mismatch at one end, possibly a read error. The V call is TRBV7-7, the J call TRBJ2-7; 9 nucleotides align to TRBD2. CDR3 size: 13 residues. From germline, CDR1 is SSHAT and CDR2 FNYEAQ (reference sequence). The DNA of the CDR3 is TGTGCTAGCAGCTTAGAGCGGGGGGATGAGCAGTACTTC. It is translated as CASSLERGDEQYF.

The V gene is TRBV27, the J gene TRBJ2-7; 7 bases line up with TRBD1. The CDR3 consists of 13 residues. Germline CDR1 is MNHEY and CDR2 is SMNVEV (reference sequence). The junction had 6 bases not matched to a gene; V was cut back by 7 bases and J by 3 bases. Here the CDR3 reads CASIGAGGYEQYF. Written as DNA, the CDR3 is TGTGCCAGCATTGGTGCAGGGGGCTACGAGCAGTACTTC.

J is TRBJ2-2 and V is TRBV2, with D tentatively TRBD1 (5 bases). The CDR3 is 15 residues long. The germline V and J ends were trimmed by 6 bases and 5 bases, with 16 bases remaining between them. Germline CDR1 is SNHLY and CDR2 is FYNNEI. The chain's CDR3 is CASRRGVGRTGELFF. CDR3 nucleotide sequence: TGTGCCAGCAGAAGGGGTGTTGGTAGGACCGGGGAGCTGTTTTTT.

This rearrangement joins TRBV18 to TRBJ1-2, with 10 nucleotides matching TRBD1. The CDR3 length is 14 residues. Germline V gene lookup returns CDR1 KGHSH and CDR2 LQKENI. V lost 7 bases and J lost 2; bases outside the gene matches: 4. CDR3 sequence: CASFGTGENYGYTF. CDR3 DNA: TGTGCCAGCTTCGGGACAGGGGAAAACTATGGCTACACCTTC.